The source of this TCR beta chain is a study of regulatory T cells in long-lasting Graves disease. V lost 3 bases, J lost 5 bases, and 22 bases lay in between. Germline assignment: CDR1 MNHEY and CDR2 SMNVEV (reference sequence). This CDR3 is 18 amino acids long. Arm-PCR with iRepertoire HTBI primers amplified the CDR3 regions for these TCR beta libraries. Methods used by the authors: Identification yielded around 58 TRBV and 15 or so TRBJ segments across samples. TCRdb itself ran the multiplex PCR reads through MiXCR, one entry per CDR3 protein. The V and J calls were determined by TCRdb, not by the authors. The sample shows a few hundred thousand distinct CDR3 sequences, roughly a sixth of them seen only once. Time point described: newly diagnosed GD, antithyroid drugs for less than 3 months. PBMC-extracted RNA yielded the TCR library. This same sample was also taken into another study, of T cells in Graves' hyperthyroidism and ophthalmopathy.

The chain recombines TRBV27 with TRBJ2-2; D unclear. The sequence was collected from a man aged 35-49 years with Graves disease. This specimen consisted of peripheral blood mononuclear cells (PBMCs), obtained at new diagnosis, from a patient treated with antithyroid drugs. CDR3 in amino acids: CASSFFEIWGYRTGELFF. In DNA, the CDR3 is TGTGCCAGCAGTTTCTTCGAGATTTGGGGTTATCGGACCGGGGAGCTGTTTTTT.